Each of the 10 T cell receptor beta chains below was sequenced from the same sample in a study of blood T cell repertoires in COVID-19. Data came from immunoSEQ multiplex PCR; TCRdb stores just in-frame clones and leaves some out. Among about 98,000 clones listed, 91% were seen once. Material: peripheral blood. The source of these receptors is a man younger than 35 with acute or convalescent COVID-19.

The chain links TRBV28 to TRBJ2-3; 8 bases map to TRBD1. The CDR3 extends over 11 amino acids. Trimming removed 3 bases from V and 14 bases from J; junction bases left unmatched: 4. CDR1 is MDHEN, CDR2 SYDVKM, per germline. This CDR3 is CASSLDRERYF. CDR3 coding DNA: TGTGCCAGCAGTTTGGACAGGGAGCGGTATTTT. The variable domain in full, completed from reference TRBV28 and TRBJ2-3, reads DVKVTQSSRYLVKRTGEKVFLECVQDMDHENMFWYRQDPGLGLRLIYFSYDVKMKEKGDIPEGYSVSREKKERFSLILESASTNQTSMYLCASSLDRERYFGPGTRLTVL.

Concerning this clone: The identical CDR3 is also encoded by other nucleotide sequences in the sample. V usage is TRBV6-6 and J usage is TRBJ1-2, with 7 bases lining up with TRBD1. J was trimmed by 2 bases and V by 4 bases; bases with no gene match: 7. CDR1 is MNHNY, CDR2 SVGAGI, per germline (reference sequence). The CDR3 length is 15 residues. CDR3: CASSSRQGANYGYTF. As DNA, the CDR3 is TGTGCCAGCAGTTCCCGACAGGGAGCAAACTATGGCTACACCTTC.

CDR3 residues: CASSLEQGTYEQYF. The CDR3 DNA reads as TGCGCCAGCAGCTTGGAACAGGGAACCTACGAGCAGTACTTC. The rearrangement links TRBV5-1 to TRBJ2-7, with D tentatively TRBD1 (6 bases). The CDR3 spans 14 residues. Germline CDR1 and CDR2: SGHRS and YFSETQ. V gave up 0 bases and J gave up 2 bases, with 9 bases separating them.

The gene calls are TRBV18 and TRBJ1-6; the D gene is possibly TRBD1 (5 bases). V was clipped by 3 bases and J by 3 bases, with 9 bases between them. Germline lookup yields CDR1 KGHSH and CDR2 LQKENI. This CDR3 has 15 residues. CDR3 in DNA: TGTGCCAGCTCACCGACAGAACTCTATAATTCACCCCTCCACTTT. Its translation: CASSPTELYNSPLHF.

The V and J genes are TRBV6-1 and TRBJ1-2, with 11 bases lining up with TRBD1. The CDR3 is made up of 18 amino acids. The V gene's germline CDR1 is MNHNS and CDR2 SASEGT. Trimming took 2 bases from V and 2 from J; bases not matched to a gene: 10. CDR3 sequence reads: CASSEYLSGQGANYGYTF. The CDR3 region has the DNA TGTGCCAGCAGTGAATACCTCTCAGGACAGGGGGCCAACTATGGCTACACCTTC.

The J gene is TRBJ1-5, the V gene TRBV7-7; D not resolved. Trimming shortened V by 4 bases and J by 3 bases, and 16 bases separated the two germline ends. In germline, CDR1 is SSHAT, CDR2 FNYEAQ (reference sequence). The CDR3 contains 16 residues. The CDR3 protein is CASSWGVRHDNQPQHF. CDR3 DNA sequence: TGTGCCAGCAGCTGGGGAGTCAGGCACGACAATCAGCCCCAGCATTTT.

The gene calls are TRBV2 and TRBJ2-5; 7 bases map to TRBD1. V lost 3 bases, J lost 4 bases, and 8 bases stayed unmatched. Germline V gives CDR1 SNHLY, CDR2 FYNNEI. The CDR3 has 15 residues. In DNA, the CDR3 is TGTGCCAGCAGTGAGTTAACAGGGGTGGCAGAGACCCAGTACTTC. It codes for CASSELTGVAETQYF.

This chain connects TRBV24-1 to TRBJ2-5; possibly TRBD1 for D (5 bases). The V end was cut by 4 bases, the J end by 4 bases, with 15 bases between. This CDR3 contains 15 residues. Germline-derived CDR1 and CDR2 are KGHDR and SFDVKD. The CDR3 DNA sequence: TGTGCCACCAGTGACTCACCTCCAGGGTCAGAGACCCAGTACTTC. It yields the protein CATSDSPPGSETQYF.

V and J are TRBV30 and TRBJ2-1, with a weak D call TRBD2 (6 bases). Trimming took 0 bases from V and 4 from J, leaving 16 bases between them. The length of the CDR3 is 16 residues. Looked up from germline, CDR1 is GTSNPN and CDR2 is SVGIG (reference sequence). The CDR3 region has the DNA TGTGCCTGGAGTGTCCTGGGTGCTAGCGCGTACAATGAGCAGTTCTTC. It is translated as CAWSVLGASAYNEQFF. Variable domain in full (rest from reference TRBV30 and TRBJ2-1): SQTIHQWPATLVQPVGSPLSLECTVEGTSNPNLYWYRQAAGRGLQLLFYSVGIGQISSEVPQNLSASRPQDRQFILSSKKLLLSDSGFYLCAWSVLGASAYNEQFFGPGTRLTVL.

The genes are TRBV5-6 and TRBJ2-7; the match to TRBD1 covers 9 bases. Looked up from germline, CDR1 is SGHDT and CDR2 is YYEEEE. With V trimmed by 3 bases and J by 2 bases, 6 bases remained unmatched. This CDR3 spans 15 amino acids. CDR3 loop: CASSSGTGKTYEQYF. CDR3 coding DNA: TGTGCCAGCAGCTCCGGGACAGGGAAAACCTACGAGCAGTACTTC.